This T cell receptor beta chain appears in the sequencing data of a study of T cell changes during pregnancy in multiple sclerosis. Assay used: immunoSEQ multiplex PCR; TCRdb lists only in-frame clones, some missing. The data hold more than 55,000 clones, with 90% observed a single time. The V gene end was trimmed by 7 bases and the J gene end by 4 bases; junction bases not matched to a gene: 4. The germline gives CDR1 MNHNS, CDR2 SASEGT. This CDR3 has 13 residues. This sequence was found in a female donor in good health, enrolled as a control in a pregnancy study. The chain recombines TRBV6-1 with TRBJ2-1, with TRBD2 matching 7 bases. The source material was peripheral blood, sampled in the first trimester of pregnancy. This CDR3 is CASNGLEYNEQFF. CDR3 sequence (DNA): TGTGCCAGCAATGGACTAGAATACAATGAGCAGTTCTTC.